This TCR beta chain was identified in a study of cytomegalovirus exposure and HLA in healthy donors. Study-level findings and limits: Cytomegalovirus status was reportedly diagnosed by the classifier with high specificity and sensitivity.

V was cut by 3 bases and J by 3 bases, with 10 bases left in between. Germline CDR1 reads SGHKS; CDR2 reads YYEKEE (reference sequence). The CDR3 length is 14 residues. The PCR had 60 Vbeta and 13 Jbeta primers. TCRdb keeps only in-frame clones here, not all; method: immunoSEQ multiplex PCR. This sample has approximately 85,000 clones, with less than 65% found just once. To note about this clone: Antigen: not known.

The chain links TRBV5-5 to TRBJ2-1; TRBD2 is a possible D gene (6 bases). The clonotype comes from a woman aged 25 to 39 in good health and CMV-seropositive. The sequenced material came from PBMCs. The CDR3 here is CASSSGGDYNEQFF. The CDR3 nucleotides read TGTGCCAGCAGCTCCGGGGGTGACTACAATGAGCAGTTCTTC.